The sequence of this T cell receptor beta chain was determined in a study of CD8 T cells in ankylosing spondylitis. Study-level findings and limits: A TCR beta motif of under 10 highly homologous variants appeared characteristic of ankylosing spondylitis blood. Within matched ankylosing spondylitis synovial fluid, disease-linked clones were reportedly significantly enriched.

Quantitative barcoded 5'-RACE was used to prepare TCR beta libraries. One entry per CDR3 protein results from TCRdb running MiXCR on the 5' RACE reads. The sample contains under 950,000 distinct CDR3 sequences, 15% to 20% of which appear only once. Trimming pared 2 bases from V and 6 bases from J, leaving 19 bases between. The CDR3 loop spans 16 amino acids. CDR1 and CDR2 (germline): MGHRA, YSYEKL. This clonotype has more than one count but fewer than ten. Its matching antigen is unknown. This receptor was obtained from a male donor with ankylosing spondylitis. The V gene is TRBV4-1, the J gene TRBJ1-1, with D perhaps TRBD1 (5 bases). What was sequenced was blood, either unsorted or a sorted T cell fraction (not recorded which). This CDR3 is CASSQRTSDLNSEAFF. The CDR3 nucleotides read TGCGCCAGCAGCCAACGGACATCGGACCTTAACTCTGAAGCTTTCTTT.